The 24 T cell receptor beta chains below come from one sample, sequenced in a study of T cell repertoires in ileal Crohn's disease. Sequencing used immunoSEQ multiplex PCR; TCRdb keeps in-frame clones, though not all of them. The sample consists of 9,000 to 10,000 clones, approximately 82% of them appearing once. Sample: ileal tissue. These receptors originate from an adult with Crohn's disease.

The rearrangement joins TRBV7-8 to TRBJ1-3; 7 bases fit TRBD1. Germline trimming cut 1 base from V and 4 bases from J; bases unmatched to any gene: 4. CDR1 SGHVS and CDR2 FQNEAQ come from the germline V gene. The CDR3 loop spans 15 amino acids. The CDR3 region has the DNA TGTGCCAGCAGCTTAGGGGGGACAGCGGGAAACACCATATATTTT. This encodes CASSLGGTAGNTIYF.

In DNA, the CDR3 is TGTGCCAGTAAGGGACAGGGGGTAGTTGGCAATCAGCCCCAGCATTTT. This sequence encodes CASKGQGVVGNQPQHF. This chain uses TRBV19 with TRBJ1-5, with 11 positions matching TRBD1. CDR3 length: 16 amino acids. CDR1 is LNHDA, CDR2 SQIVND, per germline (reference sequence). V dropped 7 bases and J dropped 2; count of bases not matched to a gene: 7.

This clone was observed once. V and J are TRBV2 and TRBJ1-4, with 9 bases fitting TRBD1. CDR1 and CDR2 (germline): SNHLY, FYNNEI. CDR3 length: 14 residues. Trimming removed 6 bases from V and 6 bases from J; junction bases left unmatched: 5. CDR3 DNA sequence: TGTGCCAGCAGCTACAGGGGGCCAGATGAAAAACTGTTTTTT. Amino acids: CASSYRGPDEKLFF.

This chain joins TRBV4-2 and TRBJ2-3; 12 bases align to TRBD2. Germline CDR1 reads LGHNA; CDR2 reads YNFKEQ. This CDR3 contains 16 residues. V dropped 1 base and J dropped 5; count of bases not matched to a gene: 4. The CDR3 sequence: CASSQVLAGGGDTQYF. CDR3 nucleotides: TGTGCCAGCAGCCAAGTACTAGCGGGGGGAGGAGATACGCAGTATTTT.

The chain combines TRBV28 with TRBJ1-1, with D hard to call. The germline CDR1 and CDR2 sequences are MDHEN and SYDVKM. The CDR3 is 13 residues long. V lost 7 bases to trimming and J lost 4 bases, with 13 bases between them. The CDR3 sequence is CASKLLGGTEAFF. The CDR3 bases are TGTGCCAGCAAATTACTCGGTGGCACTGAAGCTTTCTTT.

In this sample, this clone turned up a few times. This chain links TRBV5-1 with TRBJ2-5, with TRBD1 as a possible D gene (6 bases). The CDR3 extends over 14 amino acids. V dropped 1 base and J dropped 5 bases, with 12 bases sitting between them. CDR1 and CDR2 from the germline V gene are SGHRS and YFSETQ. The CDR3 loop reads CASSLRGMRETQYF. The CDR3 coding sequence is TGCGCCAGCAGCTTGAGGGGGATGAGGGAGACCCAGTACTTC.

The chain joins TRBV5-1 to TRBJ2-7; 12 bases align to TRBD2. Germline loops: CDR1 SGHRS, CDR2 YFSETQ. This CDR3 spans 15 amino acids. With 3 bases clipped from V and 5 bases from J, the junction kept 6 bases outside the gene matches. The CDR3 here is CASSSGLAGWDEQYF. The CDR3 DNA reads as TGCGCCAGCAGCTCCGGACTAGCGGGGTGGGACGAGCAGTACTTC.

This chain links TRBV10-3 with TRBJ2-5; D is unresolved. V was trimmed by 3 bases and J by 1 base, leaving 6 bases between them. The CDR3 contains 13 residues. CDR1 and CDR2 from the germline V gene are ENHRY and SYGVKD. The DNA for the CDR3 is TGTGCCATCAGTGATAAGCGCCAAGAGACCCAGTACTTC. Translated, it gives CAISDKRQETQYF.

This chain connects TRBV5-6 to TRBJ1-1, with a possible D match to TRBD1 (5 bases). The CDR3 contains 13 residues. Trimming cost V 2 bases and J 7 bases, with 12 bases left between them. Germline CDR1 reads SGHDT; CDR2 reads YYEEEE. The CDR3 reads CASSFGGGNEAFF. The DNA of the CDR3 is TGTGCCAGCAGCTTTGGGGGGGGTAATGAAGCTTTCTTT.

The CDR3: CASSDGQGVAGYTF. The CDR3 coding sequence is TGTGCCAGCAGTGACGGACAGGGGGTTGCTGGCTACACCTTC. This chain connects TRBV6-5 to TRBJ1-2; 10 nucleotides align to TRBD1. The germline V gene has CDR1 MNHEY and CDR2 SVGAGI. Germline trimming cut 5 bases from V and 7 bases from J; bases unmatched to any gene: 7. The CDR3 has 14 residues.

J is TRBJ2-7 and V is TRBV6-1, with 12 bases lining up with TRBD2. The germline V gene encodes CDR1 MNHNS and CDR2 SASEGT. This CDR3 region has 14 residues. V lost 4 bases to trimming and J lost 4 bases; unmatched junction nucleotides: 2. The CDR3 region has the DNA TGTGCCAGCAGTGCCGGGACTAGCGGGTACGAGCAGTACTTC. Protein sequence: CASSAGTSGYEQYF.

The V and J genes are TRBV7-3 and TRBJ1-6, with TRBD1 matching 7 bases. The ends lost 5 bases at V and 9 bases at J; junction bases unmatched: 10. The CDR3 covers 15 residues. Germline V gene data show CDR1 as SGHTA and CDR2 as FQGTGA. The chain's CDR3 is CASSETGTVLSPLHF. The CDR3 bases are TGTGCCAGCAGCGAGACCGGGACAGTTCTTTCACCCCTCCACTTT.

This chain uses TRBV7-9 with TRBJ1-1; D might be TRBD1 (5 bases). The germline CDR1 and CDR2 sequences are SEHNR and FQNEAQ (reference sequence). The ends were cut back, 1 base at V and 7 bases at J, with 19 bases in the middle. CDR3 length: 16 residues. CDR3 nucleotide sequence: TGTGCCAGCAGCTTAGTCCTCGCGGGACGGAGCAATGAAGCTTTCTTT. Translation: CASSLVLAGRSNEAFF.

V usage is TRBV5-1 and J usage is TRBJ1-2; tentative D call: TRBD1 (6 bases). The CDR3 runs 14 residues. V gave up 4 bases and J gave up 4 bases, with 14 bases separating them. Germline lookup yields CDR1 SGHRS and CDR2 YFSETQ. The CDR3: CASSRDNQGYGYTF. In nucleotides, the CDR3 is TGCGCCAGCAGCCGGGACAACCAAGGCTATGGCTACACCTTC.

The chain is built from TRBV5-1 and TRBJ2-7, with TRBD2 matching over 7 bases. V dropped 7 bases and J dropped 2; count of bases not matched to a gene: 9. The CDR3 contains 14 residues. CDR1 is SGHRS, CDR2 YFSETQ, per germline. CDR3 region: CASSPRDYPYEQYF. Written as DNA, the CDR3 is TGCGCCAGCTCACCCCGGGACTATCCCTACGAGCAGTACTTC.

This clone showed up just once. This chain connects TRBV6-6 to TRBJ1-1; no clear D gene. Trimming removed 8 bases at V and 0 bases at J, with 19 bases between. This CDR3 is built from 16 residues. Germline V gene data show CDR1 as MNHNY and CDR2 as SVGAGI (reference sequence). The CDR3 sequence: CASEGGMGRVNTEAFF. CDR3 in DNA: TGTGCCAGCGAGGGAGGTATGGGGAGGGTGAACACTGAAGCTTTCTTT.

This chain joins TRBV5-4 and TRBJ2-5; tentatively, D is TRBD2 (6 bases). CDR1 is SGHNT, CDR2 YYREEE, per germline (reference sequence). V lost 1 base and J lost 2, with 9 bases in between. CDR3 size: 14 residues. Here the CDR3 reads CASSLSSGQETQYF. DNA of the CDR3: TGTGCCAGCAGCTTGTCGAGCGGGCAAGAGACCCAGTACTTC.

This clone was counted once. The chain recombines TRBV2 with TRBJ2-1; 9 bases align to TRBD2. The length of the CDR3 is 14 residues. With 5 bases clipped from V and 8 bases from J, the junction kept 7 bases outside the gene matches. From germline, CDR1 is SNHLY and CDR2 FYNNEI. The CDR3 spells CASSLGGGADEQFF. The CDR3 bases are TGTGCCAGCAGTTTAGGCGGGGGGGCCGATGAGCAGTTCTTC. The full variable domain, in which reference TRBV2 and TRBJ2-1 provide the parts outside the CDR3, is EPEVTQTPSHQVTQMGQEVILRCVPISNHLYFYWYRQILGQKVEFLVSFYNNEISEKSEIFDDQFSVERPDGSNFTLKIRSTKLEDSAMYFCASSLGGGADEQFFGPGTRLTVL.

The CDR3 nucleotides are TGTGCCAGTAGTATAGCGCCAGGAACTCTCTACGAGCAGTACTTC. The encoded protein is CASSIAPGTLYEQYF. This rearrangement joins TRBV19 to TRBJ2-7; no definite D call. The V and J ends lost 1 base and 3 bases respectively, with 13 bases between them. Germline-derived CDR1 and CDR2 are LNHDA and SQIVND (reference sequence). The CDR3 is made up of 15 amino acids.

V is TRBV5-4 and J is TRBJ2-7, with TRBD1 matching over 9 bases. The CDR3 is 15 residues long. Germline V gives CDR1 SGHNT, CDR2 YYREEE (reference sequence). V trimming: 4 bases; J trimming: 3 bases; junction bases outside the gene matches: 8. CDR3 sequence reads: CASSPKSDRGYEQYF. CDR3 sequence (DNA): TGTGCCAGCAGCCCAAAATCGGACAGGGGCTACGAGCAGTACTTC.

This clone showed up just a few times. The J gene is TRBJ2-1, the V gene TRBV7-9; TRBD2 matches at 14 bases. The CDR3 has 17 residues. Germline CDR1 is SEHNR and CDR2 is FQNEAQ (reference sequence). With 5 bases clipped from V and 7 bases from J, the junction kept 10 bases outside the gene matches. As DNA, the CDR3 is TGTGCCAGCAGCACTCCCCCGGGACTAGCGGGGGATAATGAGCAGTTCTTC. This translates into CASSTPPGLAGDNEQFF.

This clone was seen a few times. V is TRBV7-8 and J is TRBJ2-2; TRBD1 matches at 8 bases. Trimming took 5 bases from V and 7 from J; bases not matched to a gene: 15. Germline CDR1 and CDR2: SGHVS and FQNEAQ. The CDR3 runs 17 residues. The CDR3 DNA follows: TGTGCCAGCAGCCTATGGGGTTTTCAGGGGGCCGGCGGGGAGCTGTTTTTT. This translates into CASSLWGFQGAGGELFF.

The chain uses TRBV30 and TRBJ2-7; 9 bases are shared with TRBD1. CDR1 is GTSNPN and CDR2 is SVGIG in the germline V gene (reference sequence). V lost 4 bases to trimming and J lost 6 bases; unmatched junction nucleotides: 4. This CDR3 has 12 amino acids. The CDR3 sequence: CAWTGTGTEQYF. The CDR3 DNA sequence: TGTGCCTGGACCGGGACAGGGACCGAGCAGTACTTC.

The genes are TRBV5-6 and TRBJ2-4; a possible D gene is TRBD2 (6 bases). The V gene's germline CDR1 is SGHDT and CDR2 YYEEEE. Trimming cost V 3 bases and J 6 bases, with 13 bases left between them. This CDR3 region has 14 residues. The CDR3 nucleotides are TGTGCCAGCAGCTGGGGGGAAGAGGGAAACATTCAGTACTTC. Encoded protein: CASSWGEEGNIQYF.